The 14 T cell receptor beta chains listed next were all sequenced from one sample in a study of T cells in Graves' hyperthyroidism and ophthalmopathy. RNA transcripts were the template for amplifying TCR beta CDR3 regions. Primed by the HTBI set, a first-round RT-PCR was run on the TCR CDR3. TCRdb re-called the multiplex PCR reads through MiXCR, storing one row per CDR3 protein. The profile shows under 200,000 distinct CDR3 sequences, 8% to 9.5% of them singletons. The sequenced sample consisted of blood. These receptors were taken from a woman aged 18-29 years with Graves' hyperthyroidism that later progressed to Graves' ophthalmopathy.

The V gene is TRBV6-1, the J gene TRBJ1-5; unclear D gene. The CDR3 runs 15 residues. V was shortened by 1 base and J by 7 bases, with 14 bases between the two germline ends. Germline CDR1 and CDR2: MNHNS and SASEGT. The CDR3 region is CASSEGEAWEQPQHF. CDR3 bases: TGTGCCAGCAGTGAAGGGGAGGCTTGGGAACAGCCCCAGCATTTT.

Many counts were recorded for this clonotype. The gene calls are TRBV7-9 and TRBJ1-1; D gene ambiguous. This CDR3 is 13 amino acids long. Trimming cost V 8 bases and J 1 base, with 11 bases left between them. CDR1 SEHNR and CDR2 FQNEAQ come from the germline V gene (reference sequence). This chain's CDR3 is CASFYNRNTEAFF. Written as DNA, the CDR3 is TGTGCCAGCTTCTATAATCGGAACACTGAAGCTTTCTTT.

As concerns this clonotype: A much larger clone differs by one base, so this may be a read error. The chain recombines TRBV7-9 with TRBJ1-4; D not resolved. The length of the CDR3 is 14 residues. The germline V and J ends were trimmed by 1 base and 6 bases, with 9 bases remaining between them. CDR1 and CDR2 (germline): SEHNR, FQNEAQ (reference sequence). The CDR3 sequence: CASSLGQKDEKLFF. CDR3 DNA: TGTGCCAGCAGCTTAGGGCAGAAGGATGAAAAACTGTTTTTT.

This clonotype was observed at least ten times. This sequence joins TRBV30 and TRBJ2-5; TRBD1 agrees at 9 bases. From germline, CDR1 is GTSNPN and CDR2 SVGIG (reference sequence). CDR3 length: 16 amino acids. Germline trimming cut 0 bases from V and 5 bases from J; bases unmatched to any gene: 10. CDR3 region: CAWSVVQDRGGETQYF. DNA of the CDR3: TGTGCCTGGAGTGTGGTTCAGGACAGGGGCGGGGAGACCCAGTACTTC.

CDR3 region: CASSEGVRGWRDRGNTIYF. DNA for the CDR3: TGTGCCAGCAGTGAAGGGGTTCGGGGGTGGAGGGATCGTGGAAACACCATATATTTT. V gene TRBV6-1 combines with J gene TRBJ1-3, with D perhaps matching TRBD1 (5 bases). Trimming shortened V by 1 base and J by 3 bases, and 22 bases separated the two germline ends. The length of the CDR3 is 19 residues. Per germline, CDR1 MNHNS and CDR2 SASEGT.

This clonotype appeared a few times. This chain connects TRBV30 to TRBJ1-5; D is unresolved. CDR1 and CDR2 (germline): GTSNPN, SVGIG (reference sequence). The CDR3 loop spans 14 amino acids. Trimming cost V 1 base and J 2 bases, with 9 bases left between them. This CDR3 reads CAWSGGNGNQPQHF. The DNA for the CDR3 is TGTGCCTGGAGTGGCGGGAATGGCAATCAGCCCCAGCATTTT.

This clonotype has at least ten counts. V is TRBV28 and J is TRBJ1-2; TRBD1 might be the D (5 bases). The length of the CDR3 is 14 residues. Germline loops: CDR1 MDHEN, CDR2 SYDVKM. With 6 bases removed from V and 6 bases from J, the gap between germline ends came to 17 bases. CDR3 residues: CASRETGRRNGYTF. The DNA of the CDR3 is TGTGCCAGCAGGGAGACGGGACGAAGAAATGGCTACACCTTC.

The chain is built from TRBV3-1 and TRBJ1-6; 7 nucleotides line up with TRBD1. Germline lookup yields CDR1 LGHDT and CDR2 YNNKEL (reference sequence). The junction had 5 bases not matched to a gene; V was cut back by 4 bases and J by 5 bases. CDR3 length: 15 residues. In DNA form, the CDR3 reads TGTGCCAGCAGCCCACAGGGGAGCGATAATTCACCCCTCCACTTT. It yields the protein CASSPQGSDNSPLHF.

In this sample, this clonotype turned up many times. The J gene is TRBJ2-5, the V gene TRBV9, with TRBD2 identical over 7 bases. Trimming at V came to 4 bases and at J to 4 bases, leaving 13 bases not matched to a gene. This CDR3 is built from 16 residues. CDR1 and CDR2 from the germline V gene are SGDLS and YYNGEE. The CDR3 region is CASSSSMGRERETQYF. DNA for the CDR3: TGTGCCAGCAGCTCGTCAATGGGGCGGGAGCGAGAGACCCAGTACTTC.

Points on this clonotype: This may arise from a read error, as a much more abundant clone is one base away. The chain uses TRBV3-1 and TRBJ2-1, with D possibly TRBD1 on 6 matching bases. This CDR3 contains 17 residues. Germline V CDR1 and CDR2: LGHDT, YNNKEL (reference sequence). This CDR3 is CASSQDHRVVPYNEQLF. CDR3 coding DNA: TGTGCCAGCAGCCAAGACCACAGGGTCGTTCCGTACAATGAGCAGCTCTTC.

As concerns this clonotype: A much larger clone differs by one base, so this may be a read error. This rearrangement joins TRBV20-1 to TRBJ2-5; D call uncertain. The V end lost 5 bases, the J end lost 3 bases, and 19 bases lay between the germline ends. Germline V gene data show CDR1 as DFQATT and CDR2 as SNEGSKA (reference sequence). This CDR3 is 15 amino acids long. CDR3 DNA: TGCAGTGCTCCCGTTGGAGCTTTGTCGGAAGAGACCCAGTACTTC. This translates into CSAPVGALSEETQYF.

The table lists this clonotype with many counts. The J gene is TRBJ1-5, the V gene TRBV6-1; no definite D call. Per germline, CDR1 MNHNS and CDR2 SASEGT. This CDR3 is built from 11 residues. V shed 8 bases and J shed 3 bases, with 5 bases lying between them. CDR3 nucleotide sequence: TGTGCCAGCCGGGACAATCAGCCCCAGCATTTT. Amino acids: CASRDNQPQHF.

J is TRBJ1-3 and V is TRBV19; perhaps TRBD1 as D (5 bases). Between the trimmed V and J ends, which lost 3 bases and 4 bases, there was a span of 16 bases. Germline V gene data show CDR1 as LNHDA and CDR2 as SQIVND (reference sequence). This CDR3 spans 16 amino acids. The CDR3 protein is CASSMGVSPVGNTIYF. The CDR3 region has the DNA TGTGCCAGTAGTATGGGGGTGTCTCCCGTAGGAAACACCATATATTTT.

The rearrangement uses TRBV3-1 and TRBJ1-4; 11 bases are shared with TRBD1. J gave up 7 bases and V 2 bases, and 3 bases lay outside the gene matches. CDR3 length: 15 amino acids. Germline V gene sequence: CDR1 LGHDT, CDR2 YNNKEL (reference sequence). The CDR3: CASSQSGTGGEKLFF. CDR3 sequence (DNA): TGTGCCAGCAGCCAAAGCGGGACAGGGGGTGAAAAACTGTTTTTT. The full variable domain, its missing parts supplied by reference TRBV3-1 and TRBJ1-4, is DTAVSQTPKYLVTQMGNDKSIKCEQNLGHDTMYWYKQDSKKFLKIMFSYNNKELIINETVPNRFSPKSPDKAHLNLHINSLELGDSAVYFCASSQSGTGGEKLFFGSGTQLSVL.